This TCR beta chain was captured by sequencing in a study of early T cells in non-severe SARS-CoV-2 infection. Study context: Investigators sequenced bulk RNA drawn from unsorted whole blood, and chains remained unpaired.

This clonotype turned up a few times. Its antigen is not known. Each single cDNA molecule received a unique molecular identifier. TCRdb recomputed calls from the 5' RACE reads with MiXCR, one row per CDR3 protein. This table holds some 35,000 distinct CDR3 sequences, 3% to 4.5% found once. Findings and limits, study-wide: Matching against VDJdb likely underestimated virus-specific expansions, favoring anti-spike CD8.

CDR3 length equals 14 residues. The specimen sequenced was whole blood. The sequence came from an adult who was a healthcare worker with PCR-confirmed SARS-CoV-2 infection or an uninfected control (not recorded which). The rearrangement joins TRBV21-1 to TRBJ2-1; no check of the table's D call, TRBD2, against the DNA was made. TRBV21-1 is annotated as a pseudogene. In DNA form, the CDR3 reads TGTGCCAGCAGCCTAGCGGGAGACTACAATGAGCAGTTCTTC. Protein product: CASSLAGDYNEQFF.